Below, 31 T cell receptor beta chains from the same sample are listed, as sequenced in a study of cytomegalovirus exposure and HLA in healthy donors. Amplification used 60 Vbeta primers and 13 Jbeta primers. Only in-frame clones appear in the TCRdb table, and some are missing; sequencing was by immunoSEQ multiplex PCR. The data show more than 140,000 clones, about four fifths seen once. The sample was PBMCs. Every receptor here comes from a man aged 25 to 40 in good health and CMV-seropositive.

This rearrangement joins TRBV5-1 to TRBJ2-1, with 10 nucleotides matching TRBD2. V shed 3 bases and J 4 bases; nucleotides not matched to a gene: 1. The length of the CDR3 is 14 residues. CDR1 and CDR2 (germline): SGHRS, YFSETQ. The CDR3 region is CASSWTSGYNEQFF. Here the CDR3 DNA reads TGCGCCAGCAGCTGGACTAGCGGTTACAATGAGCAGTTCTTC.

The chain is built from TRBV7-9 and TRBJ1-2, with a possible D match to TRBD1 (5 bases). Germline CDR1 reads SEHNR; CDR2 reads FQNEAQ (reference sequence). The CDR3 loop spans 16 amino acids. V shed 1 base and J shed 6 bases, with 18 bases lying between them. The CDR3 region is CASSLGQTPGRNGYTF. DNA for the CDR3: TGTGCCAGCAGCTTAGGACAGACCCCGGGGAGGAATGGCTACACCTTC. Looking up the rest from reference TRBV7-9 and TRBJ1-2 gives the full variable domain: DTGVSQNPRHKITKRGQNVTFRCDPISEHNRLYWYRQTLGQGPEFLTYFQNEAQLEKSRLLSDRFSAERPKGSFSTLEIQRTEQGDSAMYLCASSLGQTPGRNGYTFGSGTRLTVV.

This clone came up once. This rearrangement joins TRBV5-4 to TRBJ1-1; 7 nucleotides match TRBD1. V dropped 0 bases and J dropped 2; count of bases not matched to a gene: 4. The CDR3 sequence is 15 residues long. Germline assignment: CDR1 SGHNT and CDR2 YYREEE (reference sequence). The CDR3 protein is CASSLGGGGNTEAFF. DNA for the CDR3: TGTGCCAGCAGCTTGGGAGGGGGCGGCAACACTGAAGCTTTCTTT.

V is TRBV25-1 and J is TRBJ2-1; 9 bases align to TRBD2. Germline V gene lookup returns CDR1 MGHDK and CDR2 SYGVNS. The trim removed 6 bases at V and 6 bases at J, leaving 3 bases unmatched. The CDR3 totals 13 residues. The CDR3 DNA sequence: TGTGCCAGCAGGGGGACTAGCTTCAATGAGCAGTTCTTC. Translating gives CASRGTSFNEQFF.

In regard to this clone: An end of the junction differs from the germline gene, which may be a read error. The chain recombines TRBV7-9 with TRBJ1-5; D is possibly TRBD1 (5 bases). Germline CDR1 SEHNR, CDR2 FQNEAQ (reference sequence). The CDR3 has 17 residues. The CDR3 spells CSSSPIPPGGFRQPQHF. The DNA for the CDR3 is TGTTCCAGCAGCCCCATCCCTCCCGGGGGGTTCAGGCAGCCCCAGCATTTT. The entire variable domain, with the rest obtained from reference TRBV7-9 and TRBJ1-5, is as follows: DTGVSQNPRHKITKRGQNVTFRCDPISEHNRLYWYRQTLGQGPEFLTYFQNEAQLEKSRLLSDRFSAERPKGSFSTLEIQRTEQGDSAMYLCSSSPIPPGGFRQPQHFGDGTRLSIL.

The V gene is TRBV9, the J gene TRBJ1-6, with no clear D. Germline CDR1 and CDR2: SGDLS and YYNGEE. V was pared by 3 bases and J by 6 bases, with 10 bases between. The CDR3 covers 14 residues. CDR3 sequence (DNA): TGTGCCAGCAGCGCGCAGGTGGGTAATTCACCCCTCCACTTT. Residues: CASSAQVGNSPLHF.

This chain joins TRBV19 and TRBJ1-2, with 9 nucleotides matching TRBD1. J lost 6 bases, V lost 6 bases, and 8 bases had no gene match. Germline V gene lookup returns CDR1 LNHDA and CDR2 SQIVND (reference sequence). The CDR3 spans 14 residues. The CDR3 DNA is TGTGCCAGTAGCACGACCGGGACAGGGAATGGCTACACCTTC. Its translation: CASSTTGTGNGYTF.

This rearrangement joins TRBV10-3 to TRBJ1-3; TRBD1 agrees at 7 bases. CDR1 and CDR2 (germline): ENHRY, SYGVKD. The CDR3 has 14 amino acids. With 10 bases clipped from V and 0 bases from J, the junction kept 6 bases outside the gene matches. This chain's CDR3 is CASRQGNSGNTIYF. CDR3 DNA: TGTGCCAGCCGACAGGGAAACTCTGGAAACACCATATATTTT.

The chain joins TRBV20-1 to TRBJ2-1; no reliable D call. Trimming pared 5 bases from V and 5 bases from J, leaving 7 bases between. Germline CDR1 DFQATT, CDR2 SNEGSKA (reference sequence). The CDR3 sequence is 11 residues long. The CDR3 nucleotides read TGCAGTGCTGAGCATAACAATGAGCAGTTCTTC. Translated: CSAEHNNEQFF.

This clone was counted a single time. J is TRBJ2-7 and V is TRBV7-8; perhaps TRBD1 as D (6 bases). V dropped 4 bases and J dropped 4 bases, with 14 bases sitting between them. This CDR3 contains 14 residues. Germline V gene data show CDR1 as SGHVS and CDR2 as FQNEAQ. This CDR3 reads CASSYGWGLYEQYF. The CDR3 DNA reads as TGTGCCAGCAGCTATGGGTGGGGGCTTTACGAGCAGTACTTC.

The V gene is TRBV11-2, the J gene TRBJ1-1; D not certain. CDR3 length equals 13 residues. Germline loops: CDR1 SGHAT, CDR2 FQNNGV. V gave up 5 bases and J gave up 1 base, with 8 bases separating them. The CDR3 nucleotides read TGTGCCAGCAGCCCAACAACGAACACTGAAGCTTTCTTT. As protein: CASSPTTNTEAFF.

The V call is TRBV28, the J call TRBJ1-2; a weak D match, TRBD1 (5 bases). This CDR3 is 14 amino acids long. V was pared by 5 bases and J by 1 base, with 11 bases between. Germline V gene lookup returns CDR1 MDHEN and CDR2 SYDVKM. CDR3 nucleotide sequence: TGTGCCAGCAGTGTCCTCAGGGATAACTATGGCTACACCTTC. This sequence encodes CASSVLRDNYGYTF.

V and J are TRBV7-9 and TRBJ1-4; unclear D gene. Germline-derived CDR1 and CDR2 are SEHNR and FQNEAQ (reference sequence). This CDR3 is 15 amino acids long. Trimming removed 5 bases at V and 0 bases at J, with 10 bases between. Here the CDR3 reads CASSTHSATNEKLFF. The DNA for the CDR3 is TGTGCCAGCAGCACCCACAGTGCAACTAATGAAAAACTGTTTTTT.

Worth noting for this clone: Additional DNA sequences in this sample encode the identical CDR3. The chain carries TRBV27 and TRBJ2-1; D uncertain. Germline V gene sequence: CDR1 MNHEY, CDR2 SMNVEV (reference sequence). V lost 0 bases to trimming and J lost 0 bases, with 6 bases between them. This CDR3 comprises 15 residues. CDR3 amino acids: CASSLSVSSYNEQFF. CDR3 DNA sequence: TGTGCCAGCAGTTTATCTGTGAGCTCCTACAATGAGCAGTTCTTC.

The rearrangement uses TRBV6-5 and TRBJ2-7; TRBD1 agrees at 7 bases. This CDR3 contains 13 residues. CDR1 is MNHEY, CDR2 SVGAGI, per germline. With V trimmed by 7 bases and J by 6 bases, 9 bases remained unmatched. The CDR3 DNA follows: TGTGCCAGCATCGCCGGGACAGTTTGCGAGCAGTACTTC. It encodes CASIAGTVCEQYF.

This clone was observed once. The CDR3, as DNA: TGTGCCAGCAGACCCGGGGGGCCCCAAGAGACCCAGTACTTC. It translates to CASRPGGPQETQYF. The chain has TRBV28 and TRBJ2-5; weak D call: TRBD2 (7 bases). In germline, CDR1 is MDHEN, CDR2 SYDVKM. This CDR3 has 14 residues. The V end lost 6 bases, the J end lost 1 base, and 12 bases lay between the germline ends. The whole variable domain, filled in from reference TRBV28 and TRBJ2-5, reads DVKVTQSSRYLVKRTGEKVFLECVQDMDHENMFWYRQDPGLGLRLIYFSYDVKMKEKGDIPEGYSVSREKKERFSLILESASTNQTSMYLCASRPGGPQETQYFGPGTRLLVL.

J is TRBJ2-6 and V is TRBV5-5, with D maybe TRBD1 (5 bases). The CDR3 is made up of 16 amino acids. From germline, CDR1 is SGHKS and CDR2 YYEKEE (reference sequence). The ends were cut back, 3 bases at V and 5 bases at J, with 15 bases in the middle. CDR3 sequence (DNA): TGTGCCAGCAGCTCCATTATGGGGCTGAGGGCCAACGTCCTGACTTTC. This sequence encodes CASSSIMGLRANVLTF. Full variable domain (outside the CDR3, taken from reference TRBV5-5 and TRBJ2-6): DAGVTQSPTHLIKTRGQQVTLRCSPISGHKSVSWYQQVLGQGPQFIFQYYEKEERGRGNFPDRFSARQFPNYSSELNVNALLLGDSALYLCASSSIMGLRANVLTFGAGSRLTVL.

As for this clone: One junction end disagrees with the germline gene, perhaps due to a read error. The gene calls are TRBV11-2 and TRBJ2-4; a possible D gene is TRBD2 (5 bases). CDR3 length: 15 amino acids. CDR1 SGHAT and CDR2 FQNNGV come from the germline V gene. The CDR3 DNA reads TGTGCCAGCAGCCCTATCTGGACGGGAAAAAACAGTCAGTACTTC. Its translation is CASSPIWTGKNSQYF.

V gene TRBV4-1 combines with J gene TRBJ1-5, with TRBD1 matching 8 bases. The CDR3 has 14 residues. Trimming took 0 bases from V and 9 from J; bases not matched to a gene: 4. The V gene's germline CDR1 is MGHRA and CDR2 YSYEKL. The CDR3 here is CASSQDRTGSPQHF. The CDR3 DNA reads as TGCGCCAGCAGCCAAGATAGGACAGGGTCGCCCCAGCATTTT.

This clone was found a few times. The chain has TRBV30 and TRBJ2-1, with no clear D. Germline assignment: CDR1 GTSNPN and CDR2 SVGIG (reference sequence). The CDR3 runs to 18 residues. The germline V and J ends were trimmed by 1 base and 7 bases, with 26 bases remaining between them. The CDR3 region has the DNA TGTGCCTGGAGTGCCCCCCACCGGGTCCAAGCTGGTACTAATGAGCAGTTCTTC. Its translation is CAWSAPHRVQAGTNEQFF.

This rearrangement joins TRBV30 to TRBJ1-2; 8 bases line up with TRBD1. CDR1 GTSNPN and CDR2 SVGIG come from the germline V gene (reference sequence). CDR3 size: 13 residues. The ends lost 5 bases at V and 6 bases at J; junction bases unmatched: 8. The CDR3 spells CAWLADRAHGYTF. Here the CDR3 DNA reads TGTGCCTGGCTGGCGGACAGGGCCCATGGCTACACCTTC.

CDR3 sequence reads: CASSLVGTGNQPQHF. Here the CDR3 DNA reads TGTGCCAGCAGTTTAGTTGGGACAGGGAATCAGCCCCAGCATTTT. The rearrangement uses TRBV27 and TRBJ1-5, with 9 nucleotides matching TRBD1. The CDR3 is 15 amino acids. Germline V gene sequence: CDR1 MNHEY, CDR2 SMNVEV (reference sequence). Trimming removed 2 bases from V and 4 bases from J; junction bases left unmatched: 3.

The chain has TRBV7-9 and TRBJ1-6; possible D gene TRBD1, 6 bases. Germline lookup yields CDR1 SEHNR and CDR2 FQNEAQ (reference sequence). V gave up 0 bases and J gave up 12 bases, with 18 bases separating them. The CDR3 loop spans 16 amino acids. CDR3 protein: CASSLATGQRIQPLHF. CDR3 nucleotide sequence: TGTGCCAGCAGCTTAGCTACGGGACAAAGAATTCAACCCCTCCACTTT.

The chain combines TRBV5-1 with TRBJ1-6; TRBD1 is a possible D gene (6 bases). The CDR3 consists of 15 residues. CDR1 is SGHRS, CDR2 YFSETQ, per germline. V was trimmed by 2 bases and J by 7 bases, leaving 13 bases between them. The CDR3 nucleotides read TGCGCCAGCAGCTTAGGACAGTCTTGGAATTCACCCCTCCACTTT. Amino acid sequence: CASSLGQSWNSPLHF. Filled out from reference TRBV5-1 and TRBJ1-6, the complete variable domain reads KAGVTQTPRYLIKTRGQQVTLSCSPISGHRSVSWYQQTPGQGLQFLFEYFSETQRNKGNFPGRFSGRQFSNSRSEMNVSTLELGDSALYLCASSLGQSWNSPLHFGNGTRLTVT.

The chain joins TRBV28 to TRBJ1-5; 9 nucleotides align to TRBD1. V lost 4 bases, J lost 3 bases, and 4 bases stayed unmatched. The CDR3 length is 15 residues. In germline, CDR1 is MDHEN, CDR2 SYDVKM. CDR3 bases: TGTGCCAGCAGTTCAAGGGACAGGGCCAATCAGCCCCAGCATTTT. Amino acids: CASSSRDRANQPQHF.

This clone was counted once. V and J are TRBV28 and TRBJ2-7; 7 bases align to TRBD1. The germline V gene encodes CDR1 MDHEN and CDR2 SYDVKM. V shed 5 bases, J shed 6 bases, and the junction held 10 bases outside the gene matches. CDR3 length: 14 residues. The CDR3 loop is CASSIQGETGEQYF. The CDR3 bases are TGTGCCAGCAGTATCCAGGGGGAAACGGGCGAGCAGTACTTC.

This clone was detected only once. This chain uses TRBV6-5 with TRBJ2-7; 7 bases align to TRBD1. V dropped 7 bases and J dropped 2; count of bases not matched to a gene: 8. The CDR3 sequence is 14 residues long. In germline, CDR1 is MNHEY, CDR2 SVGAGI. The CDR3 sequence is CASKRQGVAYEQYF. The CDR3 bases are TGTGCCAGCAAAAGACAGGGTGTAGCCTACGAGCAGTACTTC.

The chain couples TRBV11-2 to TRBJ2-7; weak D call: TRBD2 (6 bases). The germline gives CDR1 SGHAT, CDR2 FQNNGV. The CDR3 contains 13 residues. V was pared by 3 bases and J by 3 bases, with 9 bases between. The CDR3 sequence is CASSLGSGYEQYF. The CDR3 DNA sequence: TGTGCCAGCAGCTTGGGTAGCGGCTACGAGCAGTACTTC.

Turning to this clone: Germline is not matched at one junction end, which may reflect a read error. The identical CDR3 is also encoded by other nucleotide sequences in the sample. The genes are TRBV28 and TRBJ1-2; 7 bases line up with TRBD1. From germline, CDR1 is MDHEN and CDR2 SYDVKM. This CDR3 region has 14 residues. The CDR3 nucleotides are TGTGCCAGCAGGACTCCGGGACAGACCTATGGCTACACTTTC. It is translated as CASRTPGQTYGYTF.

Only a few counts were recorded for this clone. The DNA of the CDR3 is TGTGCCAGCCCAGGGGTCGGCGAGCAGTACTTC. As protein: CASPGVGEQYF. J is TRBJ2-7 and V is TRBV6-1; D perhaps matches TRBD1 (6 bases). The V gene lost 8 bases and the J gene lost 6 bases, with 11 bases spanning the gap. Germline lookup yields CDR1 MNHNS and CDR2 SASEGT. The CDR3 covers 11 residues.

This clone came up a few times. The chain links TRBV28 to TRBJ2-5, with D tentatively TRBD1 (6 bases). V lost 6 bases and J lost 4, with 18 bases in between. From germline, CDR1 is MDHEN and CDR2 SYDVKM. This CDR3 has 15 amino acids. CDR3: CASSSLVGGVETQYF. CDR3 coding DNA: TGTGCCAGCAGCTCACTCGTAGGGGGAGTAGAGACCCAGTACTTC.